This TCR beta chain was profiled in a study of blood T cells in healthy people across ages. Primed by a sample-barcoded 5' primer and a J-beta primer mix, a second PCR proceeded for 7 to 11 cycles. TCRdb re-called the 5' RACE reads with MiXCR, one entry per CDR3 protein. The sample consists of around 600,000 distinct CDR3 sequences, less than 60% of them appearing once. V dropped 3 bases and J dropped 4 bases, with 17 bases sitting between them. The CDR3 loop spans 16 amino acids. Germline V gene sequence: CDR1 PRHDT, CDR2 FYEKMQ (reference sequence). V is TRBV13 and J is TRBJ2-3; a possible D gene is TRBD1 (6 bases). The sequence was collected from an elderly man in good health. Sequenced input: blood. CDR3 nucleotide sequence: TGTGCCAGCAGCTTCCGAAGGGACACCAGTGCAGATACGCAGTATTTT. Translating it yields CASSFRRDTSADTQYF.